A single sample gave rise to the 10 T cell receptor beta chains below, sequenced in a study of shared clonotypes between healthy human individuals. Some clones are missing from TCRdb's copy, which holds only in-frame ones; the method was immunoSEQ multiplex PCR. In the table there are approximately 1,500,000 clones, roughly 98% of which are singletons. The sequenced sample was naive CD4+ T cells sorted from blood. Subset specified: CD45RA+ positively selected. These receptors were collected from a man aged 25 to 40 in good health.

This CDR3 reads CASGQQGTDTQYF. The DNA for the CDR3 is TGTGCCAGCGGCCAACAAGGCACAGATACGCAGTATTTT. The V gene is TRBV2, the J gene TRBJ2-3; no definite D call. Germline V lookup: CDR1 SNHLY, CDR2 FYNNEI. The CDR3 extends over 13 amino acids. The V gene lost 8 bases and the J gene lost 1 base, with 10 bases spanning the gap.

The CDR3 sequence is CASSRGGTGELFF. In nucleotides, the CDR3 is TGTGCCAGCAGCCGGGGGGGCACCGGGGAGCTGTTTTTT. The chain employs TRBV4-2 and TRBJ2-2; TRBD2 matches 7 bases. V was pared by 4 bases and J by 4 bases, with 0 bases of the junction left unmatched. In germline, CDR1 is LGHNA, CDR2 YNFKEQ. There are 13 residues in the CDR3.

V and J are TRBV28 and TRBJ1-5; D remains ambiguous. The V gene lost 5 bases and the J gene lost 0 bases, with 11 bases spanning the gap. The CDR3 spans 15 residues. From germline, CDR1 is MDHEN and CDR2 SYDVKM. CDR3 protein: CASSLEVTSNQPQHF. CDR3 in DNA: TGTGCCAGCAGTCTGGAGGTCACTAGCAATCAGCCCCAGCATTTT.

The chain has TRBV28 and TRBJ1-5; D is unresolved. The CDR3 totals 12 residues. Germline V gene lookup returns CDR1 MDHEN and CDR2 SYDVKM. Trimming shortened V by 6 bases and J by 7 bases, and 10 bases separated the two germline ends. For the CDR3, the DNA is TGTGCCAGCAGCCTTGGGGAGCAGCCCCAGCATTTT. Translating gives CASSLGEQPQHF. Using reference TRBV28 and TRBJ1-5 for the parts outside the CDR3, the full variable domain is DVKVTQSSRYLVKRTGEKVFLECVQDMDHENMFWYRQDPGLGLRLIYFSYDVKMKEKGDIPEGYSVSREKKERFSLILESASTNQTSMYLCASSLGEQPQHFGDGTRLSIL.

CDR3 nucleotide sequence: TGTGCCAGCAGCCCAGGACAGGGGGCGCGAACTGAAGCTTTCTTT. The encoded protein is CASSPGQGARTEAFF. V gene TRBV7-8 combines with J gene TRBJ1-1; TRBD1 matches at 11 bases. The CDR3 length is 15 residues. CDR1 is SGHVS, CDR2 FQNEAQ, per germline. V shed 5 bases, J shed 5 bases, and the junction held 7 bases outside the gene matches.

This chain links TRBV7-9 with TRBJ2-7; 11 nucleotides match TRBD1. The V gene's germline CDR1 is SEHNR and CDR2 FQNEAQ (reference sequence). Losses at the gene ends were 5 bases for V and 3 bases for J; bases not matched to a gene: 9. CDR3 length: 16 residues. CDR3 in amino acids: CASSPRRDRGIYEQYF. In DNA, the CDR3 is TGTGCCAGCAGCCCCCGCCGGGACAGGGGGATCTACGAGCAGTACTTC.

The rearrangement joins TRBV19 to TRBJ2-1; tentatively, D is TRBD2 (5 bases). CDR3 length: 17 amino acids. V was shortened by 2 bases and J by 1 base, with 15 bases between the two germline ends. CDR1 LNHDA and CDR2 SQIVND come from the germline V gene (reference sequence). The CDR3 sequence: CASSIKASRISYNEQFF. CDR3 in DNA: TGTGCCAGTAGTATAAAGGCTAGCCGTATATCCTACAATGAGCAGTTCTTC. The full variable domain, completed using reference TRBV19 and TRBJ2-1, is DGGITQSPKYLFRKEGQNVTLSCEQNLNHDAMYWYRQDPGQGLRLIYYSQIVNDFQKGDIAEGYSVSREKKESFPLTVTSAQKNPTAFYLCASSIKASRISYNEQFFGPGTRLTVL.

The V and J genes are TRBV7-9 and TRBJ2-7; weak D call: TRBD1 (6 bases). CDR3 length: 15 residues. Looked up from germline, CDR1 is SEHNR and CDR2 is FQNEAQ (reference sequence). Trimming removed 3 bases from V and 3 bases from J, with 15 bases in between. The CDR3 coding sequence is TGTGCCAGCAGCTTTCAACAGGGTGGCCACTACGAGCAGTACTTC. Translation: CASSFQQGGHYEQYF.

Comments on this clone: A read error may produce the germline difference seen at one junction end. This chain connects TRBV7-7 to TRBJ2-7; 14 bases map to TRBD2. Germline V gives CDR1 SSHAT, CDR2 FNYEAQ (reference sequence). CDR3 size: 17 residues. The chain's CDR3 is CASSPKTGTSGSYEQYF. For the CDR3, the DNA is TGTGCTAGCAGCCCCAAAACCGGGACTAGCGGGAGTTACGAGCAGTACTTC.

The gene calls are TRBV5-1 and TRBJ2-1, with TRBD1 matching 7 bases. The CDR3 has 15 amino acids. CDR1 is SGHRS and CDR2 is YFSETQ in the germline V gene. Trimming cost V 4 bases and J 6 bases; bases outside gene matches: 10. CDR3 nucleotide sequence: TGCGCCAGCAGCCCGGGACAGAATAACCTCAATGAGCAGTTCTTC. Translated: CASSPGQNNLNEQFF.